A selection of T cell receptor beta chains follows, all from one sample in a study of early T cells in non-severe SARS-CoV-2 infection. TCRdb reprocessed the 5' RACE reads with MiXCR, giving one entry per CDR3 protein. Of fewer than 85,000 distinct CDR3 sequences in the sample, approximately 11% were seen once. Here the sequenced sample was whole blood, taken at baseline. These receptors all come from an adult who was a healthcare worker with PCR-confirmed SARS-CoV-2 infection or an uninfected control (not recorded which). Each CDR3 is given with its conserved first and last residue.

TRBV7-2,CASSLRGVQETQYF
TRBV10-3,CAISRDSYEQYF
TRBV9,CASSPPQDGSDTQYF
TRBV7-9,CASSDTWNTGELFF
TRBV6-2/TRBV6-3,CASTNRAGAFF
TRBV12-3/TRBV12-4,CASRPGGMSFNSPLHF
TRBV2,CASSKERTSQYF
TRBV29-1,CSVIRGDEQYF
TRBV6-5,CASSLRQTTEAFF
TRBV28,CASSLLGGTTREQYF
TRBV7-7,CASSTQAGNEQYF
TRBV9,CASSGSRRTGLYYYGYTF
TRBV19,CASTPRDRGLNEQFF
TRBV7-2,CASSLGGKNQPQHF
TRBV9,CASSVGQGGGYTF
TRBV18,CASSPPSSENGYTF
TRBV20-1,CSALSRGGTDTQYF
TRBV12-3/TRBV12-4,CASRTTGGSYGYTF
TRBV20-1,CSARAGTGAYEQYF
TRBV3-1,CASSEGARRGGTDTQYF
TRBV5-1,CASSLAGGTNSPLHF
TRBV28,CASRTSNQPQHF
TRBV15,CATSRGQSNQPQHF
TRBV13,CASSSRRTEAFF
TRBV24-1,CATSDSLSGNTDTQYF
TRBV4-3,CASSPMGEKLFF
TRBV7-3,CASSLGIAGTAGELFF
TRBV5-6,CASSLAGGVGEAFF
TRBV6-2/TRBV6-3,CASSYFRENTEAFF
TRBV7-2,CASSPPWDEQYF
TRBV20-1,CSAPSRKDIGTQHF
TRBV6-4,CASSEHGQANQPQHF
TRBV5-5,CASSLDRQSYNEQFF
TRBV5-1,CASSPVGLASPGRTDTQYF
TRBV18,CASSFGRSYGYTF
TRBV5-1,CASREGLAATDTQYF
TRBV7-2,CASSLQKGSRSEQYF
TRBV5-1,CASSFNTRGGYNEQFF
TRBV29-1,CSAGRSAGNTEAFF
TRBV5-1,CASSLVGVFSELNTQYF
TRBV29-1,CSVEAGTGTYGYTF
TRBV12-3/TRBV12-4,CASSRPRDRHTEAFF
TRBV29-1,CSVGRDNTGELFF
TRBV4-1,CASSLSMGQGYTIYF
TRBV25-1,CASTPTGSLNRCLYGYTF
TRBV4-1,CASSQDLFSHEQFF
TRBV7-2,CASSFARQETQYF
TRBV11-2,CASSLAGQGPTNEQFF
TRBV28,CASSSPTQRWEQYF
TRBV6-1,CASSYRQYNEQFF
TRBV4-1,CASSQEGGNRPYGYTF